A single sample gave rise to the 10 T cell receptor beta chains below, sequenced in a study of T cells after yellow fever vaccination (dated by TCRdb to about 2019). According to the study, the label for this sample's treatment or condition signals: live attenuated yellow fever vaccine strain. The method was 5' RACE. Instrument on record: Illumina NovaSeq 6000. The public sequencing data were trimmed at Q25 with fastp and processed into clonotypes with MiXCR by TCRdb, which kept only in-frame beta chains. Every distinct CDR3 protein forms one entry, paired with its most common genes and DNA. The sample has fewer than 400,000 distinct CDR3 sequences on record, approximately 12% of them singletons. 3% to 4% of the sample lies in the top ten. The sequences come from CD4+ T cells sorted from PBMCs, collected 45 days after the yellow fever booster vaccination. These receptors were obtained from a man between 18 and 35 years old who received the YFV17D yellow fever vaccine.

The table lists this clonotype with a few counts. This sequence joins TRBV9 and TRBJ2-3; 7 bases agree with TRBD1. This CDR3 has 15 residues. The V gene end was trimmed by 5 bases and the J gene end by 2 bases; junction bases not matched to a gene: 8. The V gene's germline CDR1 is SGDLS and CDR2 YYNGEE. CDR3 nucleotides: TGTGCCAGCAGGGTCCCCAGGGGGTTCACAGATACGCAGTATTTT. Protein product: CASRVPRGFTDTQYF.

This clonotype came up a few times. The chain carries TRBV12-3 or TRBV12-4 and TRBJ2-7, with D possibly TRBD1 on 6 matching bases. V lost 8 bases and J 3 bases, leaving 11 bases between the germline ends. This CDR3 contains 12 residues. The CDR3 nucleotides read TGTGCCAGCCTGGGACAAAGCTACGAGCAGTACTTC. It encodes CASLGQSYEQYF.

This clonotype was seen more than once but under ten times. CDR3 in DNA: TGTGCCAGCAGCTCCGGGGCCGCCGGGGGGCAGCCCCAGCATTTT. This codes for CASSSGAAGGQPQHF. The gene calls are TRBV7-9 and TRBJ1-5; tentatively, D is TRBD1 (5 bases). Germline V gene data show CDR1 as SEHNR and CDR2 as FQNEAQ (reference sequence). Trimming shortened V by 4 bases and J by 7 bases, and 17 bases separated the two germline ends. The CDR3 is made up of 15 amino acids. Full variable domain (remainder filled in from reference TRBV7-9 and TRBJ1-5): DTGVSQNPRHKITKRGQNVTFRCDPISEHNRLYWYRQTLGQGPEFLTYFQNEAQLEKSRLLSDRFSAERPKGSFSTLEIQRTEQGDSAMYLCASSSGAAGGQPQHFGDGTRLSIL.

This chain joins TRBV29-1 and TRBJ2-7, with D perhaps matching TRBD1 or TRBD2 (7 bases each). Germline V gene data show CDR1 as SQVTM and CDR2 as ANQGSEA. This CDR3 region has 13 residues. Trimming stripped 6 bases from V and 1 base from J, with 13 bases between. For the CDR3, the DNA is TGCAGCGTGGGAGGGACAGTATCCTACGAGCAGTACTTC. This sequence encodes CSVGGTVSYEQYF.

The CDR3 nucleotides are TGCGCCAGCAGCCAAGAGGGGGTAAATGAGCAGTTCTTC. This sequence encodes CASSQEGVNEQFF. The chain employs TRBV4-1 and TRBJ2-1; D possibly uses TRBD1 or TRBD2 (5 bases each). The CDR3 sequence is 13 residues long. V was trimmed by 0 bases and J by 7 bases, leaving 7 bases between them. CDR1 is MGHRA and CDR2 is YSYEKL in the germline V gene.

The table lists this clonotype with many counts. The rearrangement links TRBV5-1 to TRBJ2-3; 11 nucleotides agree with TRBD2. V lost 4 bases to trimming and J lost 0 bases; unmatched junction nucleotides: 4. The CDR3 contains 16 residues. CDR1 and CDR2 (germline): SGHRS, YFSETQ. The CDR3 sequence: CASSDGTSGSTDTQYF. In nucleotides, the CDR3 is TGCGCCAGCAGCGACGGGACTAGCGGAAGCACAGATACGCAGTATTTT.

The sample holds a few counts of this clonotype. This chain joins TRBV19 and TRBJ2-1, with TRBD2 as a possible D gene (6 bases). V lost 7 bases to trimming and J lost 8 bases, with 12 bases between them. Germline assignment: CDR1 LNHDA and CDR2 SQIVND (reference sequence). This CDR3 region has 12 residues. CDR3 protein: CASNGGWDEQFF. Here the CDR3 DNA reads TGTGCCAGTAATGGGGGGTGGGATGAGCAGTTCTTC. Filled out from reference TRBV19 and TRBJ2-1, the complete variable domain reads DGGITQSPKYLFRKEGQNVTLSCEQNLNHDAMYWYRQDPGQGLRLIYYSQIVNDFQKGDIAEGYSVSREKKESFPLTVTSAQKNPTAFYLCASNGGWDEQFFGPGTRLTVL.

This rearrangement joins TRBV20-1 to TRBJ1-1; the D is unclear. CDR3 length equals 11 residues. Trimming stripped 7 bases from V and 1 base from J, with 7 bases between. From germline, CDR1 is DFQATT and CDR2 SNEGSKA (reference sequence). The CDR3 protein is CSVSKNTEAFF. CDR3 nucleotide sequence: TGCAGTGTAAGCAAGAACACTGAAGCTTTCTTT.

In regard to this clonotype: As the CDR3 is not closed by the conserved phenylalanine or tryptophan, this likely results from a read error. The V call is TRBV12-3 or TRBV12-4, the J call TRBJ2-1; D is possibly TRBD1 (6 bases). V lost 5 bases, J lost 9 bases, and 14 bases lay in between. This CDR3 is built from 13 residues. The CDR3 is CASSPYQGFEQFS. The CDR3 coding sequence is TGTGCCAGCAGTCCTTATCAGGGGTTTGAGCAGTTCTCC.

Only a few counts were recorded for this clonotype. The chain uses TRBV7-2 and TRBJ1-3; a possible D gene is TRBD1 (5 bases). The CDR3 is 14 amino acids. Trimming stripped 0 bases from V and 2 bases from J, with 5 bases between. The germline V gene has CDR1 SGHTA and CDR2 FQGNSA. The CDR3 here is CASSLARAGNTIYF. The CDR3 region has the DNA TGTGCCAGCAGCTTAGCCAGGGCTGGAAACACCATATATTTT.